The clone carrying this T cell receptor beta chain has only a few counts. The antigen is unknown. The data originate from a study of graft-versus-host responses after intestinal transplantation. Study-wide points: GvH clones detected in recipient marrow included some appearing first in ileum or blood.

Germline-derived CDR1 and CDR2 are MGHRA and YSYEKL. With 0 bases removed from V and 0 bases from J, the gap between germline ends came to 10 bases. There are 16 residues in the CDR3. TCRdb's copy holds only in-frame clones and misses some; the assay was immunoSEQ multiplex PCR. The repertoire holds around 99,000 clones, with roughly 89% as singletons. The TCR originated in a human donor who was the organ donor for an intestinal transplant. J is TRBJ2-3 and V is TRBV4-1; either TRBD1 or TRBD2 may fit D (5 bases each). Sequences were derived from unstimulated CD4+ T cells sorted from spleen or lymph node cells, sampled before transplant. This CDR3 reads CASSQDQGGSTDTQYF. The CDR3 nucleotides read TGCGCCAGCAGCCAAGATCAGGGCGGGAGCACAGATACGCAGTATTTT.